Below, 24 T cell receptor beta chains from the same sample are listed, as sequenced in a study of human thymus T cells. Resections that were taken during corrective heart surgery supplied the thymus tissue. Data came from immunoSEQ multiplex PCR; TCRdb stores just in-frame clones and leaves some out. The sample lists roughly 86,000 clones, 90% to 97% occurring once. Sequencing was performed on thymus tissue. Receptors were obtained from a boy under two years old with a congenital heart defect but otherwise immunologically healthy.

The chain couples TRBV7-2 to TRBJ1-2; a possible D gene is TRBD1 (6 bases). Germline V gene data show CDR1 as SGHTA and CDR2 as FQGNSA. The CDR3 loop spans 13 amino acids. V dropped 4 bases and J dropped 4 bases, with 10 bases sitting between them. The CDR3 reads CASSSRGRYGYTF. In DNA, the CDR3 is TGTGCCAGCAGCTCCAGGGGACGCTATGGCTACACCTTC. The whole variable domain, remainder taken from reference TRBV7-2 and TRBJ1-2, is GAGVSQSPSNKVTEKGKDVELRCDPISGHTALYWYRQSLGQGLEFLIYFQGNSAPDKSGLPSDRFSAERTGGSVSTLTIQRTQQEDSAVYLCASSSRGRYGYTFGSGTRLTVV.

The V and J genes are TRBV4-2 and TRBJ2-1; D not certain. The length of the CDR3 is 16 residues. Trimming took 3 bases from V and 0 from J, leaving 12 bases between them. Germline V gene lookup returns CDR1 LGHNA and CDR2 YNFKEQ. CDR3 DNA: TGTGCCAGCAGCCAGGGGATTGAGAGCTCCTACAATGAGCAGTTCTTC. This encodes CASSQGIESSYNEQFF.

The chain joins TRBV25-1 to TRBJ2-5; TRBD2 matches 8 bases. CDR3 length equals 16 residues. Germline CDR1 and CDR2: MGHDK and SYGVNS. With 4 bases clipped from V and 0 bases from J, the junction kept 7 bases outside the gene matches. CDR3 region: CASSVNRGGDQETQYF. In nucleotides, the CDR3 is TGTGCCAGCAGTGTCAATCGGGGGGGGGACCAAGAGACCCAGTACTTC.

In its sample, this clone was seen once. This sequence joins TRBV19 and TRBJ1-3; D is ambiguous. V was clipped by 6 bases and J by 6 bases, with 6 bases between them. Germline loops: CDR1 LNHDA, CDR2 SQIVND (reference sequence). The CDR3 totals 11 residues. CDR3 nucleotides: TGTGCCAGTAGCAGGCTAAACACCATATATTTT. This sequence encodes CASSRLNTIYF.

This chain connects TRBV4-1 to TRBJ1-6, with 10 bases that match TRBD1. CDR3 length equals 14 residues. Trimming removed 4 bases from V and 14 bases from J; junction bases left unmatched: 8. Germline assignment: CDR1 MGHRA and CDR2 YSYEKL. CDR3 in DNA: TGCGCCAGCAGCCTAGGGACAGGGGAAAGGGCCCTCCACTTT. Protein: CASSLGTGERALHF.

The chain combines TRBV23-1 with TRBJ1-2; D unresolved. TRBV23-1 is filed as an ORF, its function uncertain. Trimming left V 0 bases short and J 7 bases short, with 0 bases between. The CDR3 consists of 10 residues. The DNA for the CDR3 is TGCGCCAGCAGTCAATCTGGCTACACCTTC. This encodes CASSQSGYTF.

This sequence joins TRBV18 and TRBJ2-5, with a possible D match to TRBD1 (5 bases). Germline V gene data show CDR1 as KGHSH and CDR2 as LQKENI. Trimming pared 2 bases from V and 5 bases from J, leaving 12 bases between. The length of the CDR3 is 14 residues. CDR3 coding DNA: TGTGCCAGCTCACCAAAGGGGTACGGGGAGACCCAGTACTTC. It is translated as CASSPKGYGETQYF.

The V call is TRBV28, the J call TRBJ2-3; D may be TRBD2 (6 bases). Germline-derived CDR1 and CDR2 are MDHEN and SYDVKM. This CDR3 has 15 amino acids. V was pared by 7 bases and J by 5 bases, with 19 bases between. The CDR3 nucleotides are TGTGCCAGCACTATCGGGACTTGGCTTCTAGATACGCAGTATTTT. Translation gives CASTIGTWLLDTQYF. The full variable domain, its missing parts supplied by reference TRBV28 and TRBJ2-3, is DVKVTQSSRYLVKRTGEKVFLECVQDMDHENMFWYRQDPGLGLRLIYFSYDVKMKEKGDIPEGYSVSREKKERFSLILESASTNQTSMYLCASTIGTWLLDTQYFGPGTRLTVL.

The chain is built from TRBV5-1 and TRBJ1-3; unclear D gene. V was clipped by 5 bases and J by 7 bases, with 7 bases between them. Germline V gene sequence: CDR1 SGHRS, CDR2 YFSETQ. The CDR3 spans 11 residues. The CDR3 DNA reads TGCGCCAGCAGAGTCAAGAACACCATATATTTT. This codes for CASRVKNTIYF.

The chain uses TRBV5-1 and TRBJ1-2; TRBD1 might be the D (6 bases). The CDR3 extends over 14 amino acids. Between the trimmed V and J ends, which lost 7 bases and 4 bases, there was a span of 17 bases. CDR1 and CDR2 from the germline V gene are SGHRS and YFSETQ. The CDR3 nucleotides are TGCGCCAGCCGGTTACAGGGATTTGTCTATGGCTACACCTTC. This translates into CASRLQGFVYGYTF. The full variable domain, its missing parts supplied by reference TRBV5-1 and TRBJ1-2, is KAGVTQTPRYLIKTRGQQVTLSCSPISGHRSVSWYQQTPGQGLQFLFEYFSETQRNKGNFPGRFSGRQFSNSRSEMNVSTLELGDSALYLCASRLQGFVYGYTFGSGTRLTVV.

This clone was detected once. The V call is TRBV30, the J call TRBJ1-4, with TRBD1 identical over 7 bases. In germline, CDR1 is GTSNPN, CDR2 SVGIG (reference sequence). The CDR3 has 15 amino acids. Trimming at V came to 2 bases and at J to 4 bases, leaving 7 bases not matched to a gene. This CDR3 reads CAWSTRQGFNEKLFF. The CDR3 DNA reads as TGTGCCTGGAGTACGAGACAGGGTTTTAATGAAAAACTGTTTTTT.

The chain recombines TRBV20-1 with TRBJ1-4, with TRBD1 as a possible D gene (5 bases). This CDR3 has 11 residues. The germline gives CDR1 DFQATT, CDR2 SNEGSKA (reference sequence). The CDR3 region has the DNA TGCAGCGTGCAGGGCGATGAAAAACTGTTTTTT. It specifies CSVQGDEKLFF.

The V call is TRBV4-3, the J call TRBJ2-3, with a tentative D call TRBD1 (6 bases). The germline gives CDR1 LGHNA, CDR2 YSLEER. V gave up 2 bases and J gave up 2 bases, with 14 bases separating them. The CDR3 spans 16 residues. The CDR3 loop is CASSQRTVSNTDTQYF. DNA of the CDR3: TGCGCCAGCAGCCAACGGACAGTTAGTAACACAGATACGCAGTATTTT.

V usage is TRBV7-2 and J usage is TRBJ2-2, with D possibly TRBD1 on 5 matching bases. Germline values: CDR1 SGHTA, CDR2 FQGNSA. V was pared by 1 base and J by 2 bases, with 14 bases between. CDR3 size: 17 residues. The CDR3 DNA follows: TGTGCCAGCAGCTTAGACAGGTTTACCCCCAACACCGGGGAGCTGTTTTTT. Amino acids: CASSLDRFTPNTGELFF. Combining the CDR3 with reference TRBV7-2 and TRBJ2-2 gives the whole variable domain GAGVSQSPSNKVTEKGKDVELRCDPISGHTALYWYRQSLGQGLEFLIYFQGNSAPDKSGLPSDRFSAERTGGSVSTLTIQRTQQEDSAVYLCASSLDRFTPNTGELFFGEGSRLTVL.

The chain couples TRBV5-1 to TRBJ1-3; D might be TRBD1 (5 bases). The germline V and J ends were trimmed by 4 bases and 0 bases, with 8 bases remaining between them. This CDR3 has 14 residues. Germline V gives CDR1 SGHRS, CDR2 YFSETQ. CDR3 nucleotide sequence: TGCGCCAGCAGCCGGGACCTCTCTGGAAACACCATATATTTT. Its translation: CASSRDLSGNTIYF.

The rearrangement joins TRBV28 to TRBJ2-5, with unresolved D. CDR3 size: 12 residues. CDR1 and CDR2 from the germline V gene are MDHEN and SYDVKM. V lost 6 bases and J lost 5, with 10 bases in between. CDR3 nucleotide sequence: TGTGCCAGCAGGGACCAGGAGGAGACCCAGTACTTC. It is translated as CASRDQEETQYF.

This chain connects TRBV5-1 to TRBJ2-7; D gene uncertain. Germline CDR1 and CDR2: SGHRS and YFSETQ. CDR3 length equals 11 residues. Trimming stripped 0 bases from V and 7 bases from J, with 5 bases between. The CDR3 spells CASSLAEEQYF. CDR3 DNA: TGCGCCAGCAGCTTGGCCGAAGAGCAGTACTTC.

V gene TRBV7-9 combines with J gene TRBJ2-5; possible D gene TRBD1, 5 bases. Germline-derived CDR1 and CDR2 are SEHNR and FQNEAQ (reference sequence). Trimming removed 1 base at V and 3 bases at J, with 15 bases between. The CDR3 is 16 residues long. CDR3 coding DNA: TGTGCCAGCAGCTTAGAAATTGACAGAAGGGAAGAGACCCAGTACTTC. This sequence encodes CASSLEIDRREETQYF.

The chain has TRBV5-6 and TRBJ2-4; D is unclear. Looked up from germline, CDR1 is SGHDT and CDR2 is YYEEEE. The V and J ends lost 2 bases and 0 bases respectively, with 15 bases between them. This CDR3 has 17 amino acids. The CDR3 sequence is CASSFERRTLAKNIQYF. DNA for the CDR3: TGTGCCAGCAGCTTTGAACGAAGAACCTTAGCCAAAAACATTCAGTACTTC.

V and J are TRBV6-4 and TRBJ1-1; D is undetermined. The germline V gene encodes CDR1 MRHNA and CDR2 SNTAGT. With 3 bases removed from V and 1 base from J, the gap between germline ends came to 9 bases. CDR3 length: 14 amino acids. Written as DNA, the CDR3 is TGTGCCAGCAGTGAATCCCCACAGAACACTGAAGCTTTCTTT. As protein: CASSESPQNTEAFF.

This chain uses TRBV11-2 with TRBJ2-3, with TRBD2 identical over 15 bases. The germline CDR1 and CDR2 sequences are SGHAT and FQNNGV. With 8 bases clipped from V and 4 bases from J, the junction kept 16 bases outside the gene matches. The CDR3 consists of 19 residues. CDR3 DNA: TGTGCCAGCCCAGGGACTAGCGGGAGGAAGACAGAAAACCCAGATACGCAGTATTTT. Amino acids: CASPGTSGRKTENPDTQYF.

This clone appeared once. This sequence joins TRBV11-3 and TRBJ2-2, with D possibly matching TRBD1 (5 bases). Trimming stripped 0 bases from V and 1 base from J, with 12 bases between. The CDR3 spans 17 residues. Germline loops: CDR1 SGHNT, CDR2 YENEEA. The chain's CDR3 is CASSLEVQGRNTGELFF. In DNA form, the CDR3 reads TGTGCCAGCAGCTTAGAGGTCCAGGGTAGGAACACCGGGGAGCTGTTTTTT.

This clone was recorded once. This rearrangement joins TRBV7-9 to TRBJ2-1, with 13 bases matching TRBD2. Germline loops: CDR1 SEHNR, CDR2 FQNEAQ (reference sequence). Losses at the gene ends were 1 base for V and 4 bases for J; bases not matched to a gene: 4. The CDR3 spans 17 residues. The CDR3 nucleotides read TGTGCCAGCAGCTTAGGGGCGACTAGCGGGGGGTACAATGAGCAGTTCTTC. It codes for CASSLGATSGGYNEQFF.

The chain employs TRBV19 and TRBJ2-1, with D possibly TRBD1 on 6 matching bases. The length of the CDR3 is 16 residues. Germline CDR1 and CDR2: LNHDA and SQIVND (reference sequence). V lost 6 bases and J lost 0, with 15 bases in between. CDR3 bases: TGTGCCAGTAGGACCGGACAGCGAGACTCCTACAATGAGCAGTTCTTC. Its translation: CASRTGQRDSYNEQFF.